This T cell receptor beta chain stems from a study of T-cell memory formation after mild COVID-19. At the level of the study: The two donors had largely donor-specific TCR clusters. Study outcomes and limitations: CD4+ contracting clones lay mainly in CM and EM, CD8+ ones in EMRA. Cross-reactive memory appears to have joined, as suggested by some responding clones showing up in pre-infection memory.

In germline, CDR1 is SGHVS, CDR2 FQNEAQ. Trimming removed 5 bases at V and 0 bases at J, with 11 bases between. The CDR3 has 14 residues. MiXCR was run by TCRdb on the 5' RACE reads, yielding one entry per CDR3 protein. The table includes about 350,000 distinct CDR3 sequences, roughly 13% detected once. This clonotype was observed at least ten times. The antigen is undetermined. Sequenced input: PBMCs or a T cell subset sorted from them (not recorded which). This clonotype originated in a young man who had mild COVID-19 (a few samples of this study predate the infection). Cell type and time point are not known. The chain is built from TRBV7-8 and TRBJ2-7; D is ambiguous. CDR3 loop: CASSPPAHSYEQYF. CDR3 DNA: TGTGCCAGCAGCCCCCCCGCCCACTCCTACGAGCAGTACTTC.